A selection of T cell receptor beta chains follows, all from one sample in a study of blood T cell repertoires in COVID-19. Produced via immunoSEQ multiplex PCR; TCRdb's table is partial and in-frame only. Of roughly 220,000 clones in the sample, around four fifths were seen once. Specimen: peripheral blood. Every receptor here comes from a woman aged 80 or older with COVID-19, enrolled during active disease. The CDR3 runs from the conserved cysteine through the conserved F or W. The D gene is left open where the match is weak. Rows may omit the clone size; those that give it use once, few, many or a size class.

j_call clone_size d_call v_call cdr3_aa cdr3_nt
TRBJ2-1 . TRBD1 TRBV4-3 CASSQGGQPYNEQFF TGCGCCAGCAGCCAAGGGGGACAGCCCTACAATGAGCAGTTCTTC
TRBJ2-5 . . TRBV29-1 CSVDSGTQYF TGCAGCGTTGACAGCGGGACCCAGTACTTC
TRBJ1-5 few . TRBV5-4 CASSLAGSGQPQHF TGTGCCAGCAGCTTGGCCGGGTCCGGGCAGCCCCAGCATTTT
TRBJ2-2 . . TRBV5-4 CASSPRGRQYTGELFF TGTGCCAGCAGCCCCCGAGGGAGACAATACACCGGGGAGCTGTTTTTT
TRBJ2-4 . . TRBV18 CASSHQGKGILAKNIQYF TGTGCCAGCTCACATCAAGGAAAGGGGATCCTAGCCAAAAACATTCAGTACTTC
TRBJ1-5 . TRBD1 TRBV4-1 CASSRVQGALGNQPQHF TGCGCCAGCAGCCGCGTGCAGGGGGCTTTAGGCAATCAGCCCCAGCATTTT
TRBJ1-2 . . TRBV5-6 CASSLGNRVGYGYTF TGTGCCAGCAGCTTGGGGAACAGGGTCGGCTATGGCTACACCTTC
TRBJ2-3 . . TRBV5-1 CASSTSGTFSTDTQYF TGCGCCAGCAGCACATCCGGGACATTCAGCACAGATACGCAGTATTTT
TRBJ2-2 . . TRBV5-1 CASSPLWTPTNTGELFF TGCGCCAGCAGCCCCCTTTGGACACCCACGAACACCGGGGAGCTGTTTTTT
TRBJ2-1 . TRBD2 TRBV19 CASSRRLAGDGSYNEQFF TGTGCCAGTAGTCGTCGACTAGCGGGAGACGGCTCCTACAATGAGCAGTTCTTC
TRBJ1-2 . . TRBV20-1 CSAGGGGGYTF TGCAGTGCTGGGGGGGGCGGTGGCTACACCTTC
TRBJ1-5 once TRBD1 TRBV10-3 CAISTIFNPGQGNQPQHF TGTGCCATCAGTACAATTTTTAACCCCGGACAGGGAAACCAGCCCCAGCATTTT
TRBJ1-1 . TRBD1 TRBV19 CASSTDRGKGAFF TGTGCCAGTAGTACGGACAGGGGGAAAGGAGCTTTCTTT
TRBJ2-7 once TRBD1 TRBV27 CASSKWDRVSYEQYF TGTGCCAGCAGTAAGTGGGACAGGGTCTCCTACGAGCAGTACTTC
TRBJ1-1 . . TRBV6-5 CASSRTANTEAFF TGTGCCAGCAGTCGGACAGCGAACACTGAAGCTTTCTTT
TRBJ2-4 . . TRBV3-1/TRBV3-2 CASSPPDLAKNIQYF TGTGCCAGCAGCCCGCCCGACTTGGCCAAAAACATTCAGTACTTC
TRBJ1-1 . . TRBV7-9 CASSRAGTRNTEAFF TGTGCCAGCAGCCGGGCCGGGACACGGAACACTGAAGCTTTCTTT
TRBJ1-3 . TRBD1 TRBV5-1 CASSTGQVESTIYF TGCGCCAGCAGCACTGGACAGGTAGAGAGTACCATATATTTT
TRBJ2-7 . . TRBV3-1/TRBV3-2 CASSRSGGGVYEQYF TGTGCCAGCAGCCGCTCGGGTGGCGGGGTCTACGAGCAGTACTTC
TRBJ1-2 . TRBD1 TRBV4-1 CASSQPDRSNYGYTF TGCGCCAGCAGCCAACCGGACAGGAGCAACTATGGCTACACCTTC
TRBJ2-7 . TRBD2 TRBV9 CASSVEAGYAKQYF TGTGCCAGCAGCGTAGAAGCGGGGTACGCTAAGCAGTACTTC
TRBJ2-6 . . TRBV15 CATSRGPGTSLGANVLTF TGTGCCACCAGCAGAGGTCCCGGGACATCTCTGGGGGCCAACGTCCTGACTTTC
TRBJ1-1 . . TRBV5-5 CASSRLSAADTEAFF TGTGCCAGCAGCCGCCTGAGCGCTGCGGACACTGAAGCTTTCTTT
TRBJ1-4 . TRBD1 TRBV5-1 CASSFTGTGGEKLFF TGCGCCAGCAGCTTTACCGGGACAGGGGGCGAAAAACTGTTTTTT
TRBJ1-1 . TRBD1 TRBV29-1 CSVAEGQGLAFF TGCAGCGTTGCCGAGGGACAGGGGTTGGCTTTCTTT
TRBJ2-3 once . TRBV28 CASLARYTQYF TGTGCCAGCCTGGCTCGCTATACGCAGTATTTT
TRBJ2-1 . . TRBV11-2 CASSFSVYNEQFF TGTGCCAGCAGCTTCTCGGTTTACAATGAGCAGTTCTTC
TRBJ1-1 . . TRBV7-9 CASSLQGNTEAFF TGTGCCAGCAGCCTACAGGGGAACACTGAAGCTTTCTTT